This T cell receptor (beta chain) comes out of a study of CD8+ T cells in alopecia areata. General study points: Lesional scalp displayed greater clonality than normal scalp, most notably in alopecia totalis/universalis.

Losses at the gene ends were 1 base for V and 11 bases for J; bases not matched to a gene: 6. Germline V gives CDR1 MGHRA, CDR2 YSYEKL. There are 14 residues in the CDR3. This clone was seen only a few times. The antigen remains unidentified. Documented treatment: oral pan-JAK inhibitor, 5-10 mg twice daily. Alopecia areata patients had lesional scalp punch biopsies and peripheral blood taken from them. RNA extraction and reverse transcription yielded cDNA as sequencing template. Data came from immunoSEQ multiplex PCR; TCRdb stores just in-frame clones and leaves some out. Of 90,000 to 150,000 clones listed, approximately 53% are singletons.

The origin of this receptor is a human donor with alopecia areata. Here the sequenced sample was CD4+ T cells sorted from blood, taken at week 4, from a patient treated with tofacitinib. The V call is TRBV4-1, the J call TRBJ2-1; 9 positions match TRBD2. The CDR3 sequence is CASSQGLAEAKQFF. CDR3 in DNA: TGCGCCAGCAGCCAAGGACTAGCGGAAGCAAAGCAGTTCTTC.